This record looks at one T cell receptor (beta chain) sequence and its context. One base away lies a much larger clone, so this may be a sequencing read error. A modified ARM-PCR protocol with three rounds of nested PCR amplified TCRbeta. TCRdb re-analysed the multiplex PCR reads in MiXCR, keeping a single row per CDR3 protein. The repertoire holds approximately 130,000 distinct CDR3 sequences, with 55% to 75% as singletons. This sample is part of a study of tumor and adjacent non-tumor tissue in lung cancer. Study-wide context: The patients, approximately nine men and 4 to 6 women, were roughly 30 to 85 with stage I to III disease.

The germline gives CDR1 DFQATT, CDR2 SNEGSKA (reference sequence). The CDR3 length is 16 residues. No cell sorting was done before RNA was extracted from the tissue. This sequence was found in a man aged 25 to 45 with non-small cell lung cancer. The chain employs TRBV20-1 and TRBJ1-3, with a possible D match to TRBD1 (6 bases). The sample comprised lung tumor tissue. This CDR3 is CGAAAPGDISGNTIYF. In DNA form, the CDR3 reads TGCGGTGCTGCTGCACCTGGGGACATCTCTGGAAACACCATATATTTT.